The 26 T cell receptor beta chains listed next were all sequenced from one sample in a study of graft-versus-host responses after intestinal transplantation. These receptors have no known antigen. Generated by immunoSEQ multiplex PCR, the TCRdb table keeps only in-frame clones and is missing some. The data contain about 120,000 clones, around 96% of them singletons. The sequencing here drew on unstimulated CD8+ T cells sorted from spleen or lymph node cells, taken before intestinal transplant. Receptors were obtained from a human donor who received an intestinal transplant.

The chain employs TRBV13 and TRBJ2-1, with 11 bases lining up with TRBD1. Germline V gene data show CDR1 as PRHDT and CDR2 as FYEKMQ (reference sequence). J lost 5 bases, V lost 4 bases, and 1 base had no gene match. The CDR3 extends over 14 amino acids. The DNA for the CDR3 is TGTGCCAGCAGCTGGGACAGGGGGGACAATGAGCAGTTCTTC. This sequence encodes CASSWDRGDNEQFF.

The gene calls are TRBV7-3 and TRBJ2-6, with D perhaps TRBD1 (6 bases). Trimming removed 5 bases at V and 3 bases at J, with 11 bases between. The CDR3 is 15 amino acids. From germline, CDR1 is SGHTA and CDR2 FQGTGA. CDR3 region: CASSPGVGGANVLTF. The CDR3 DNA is TGTGCCAGCAGCCCAGGGGTAGGTGGGGCCAACGTCCTGACTTTC.

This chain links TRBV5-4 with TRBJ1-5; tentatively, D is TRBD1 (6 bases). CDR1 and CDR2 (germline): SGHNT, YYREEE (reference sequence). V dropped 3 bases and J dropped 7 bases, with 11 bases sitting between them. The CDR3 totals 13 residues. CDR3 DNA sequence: TGTGCCAGCAGCTCCGGGGGCAGGCAGCCCCAGCATTTT. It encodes CASSSGGRQPQHF.

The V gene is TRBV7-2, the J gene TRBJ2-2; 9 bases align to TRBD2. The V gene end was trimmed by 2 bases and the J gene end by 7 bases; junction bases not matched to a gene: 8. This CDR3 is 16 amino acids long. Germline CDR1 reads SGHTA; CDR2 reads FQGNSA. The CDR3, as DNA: TGTGCCAGCAGCTTACGTTTGAAGCGGGAGGACGGGGAGCTGTTTTTT. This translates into CASSLRLKREDGELFF.

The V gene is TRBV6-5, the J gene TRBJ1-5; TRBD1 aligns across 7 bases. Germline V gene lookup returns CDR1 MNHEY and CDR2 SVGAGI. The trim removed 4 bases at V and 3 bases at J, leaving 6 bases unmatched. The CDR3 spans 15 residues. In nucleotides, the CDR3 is TGTGCCAGCAGTTTGACAGGGCAGTTCAATCAGCCCCAGCATTTT. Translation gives CASSLTGQFNQPQHF.

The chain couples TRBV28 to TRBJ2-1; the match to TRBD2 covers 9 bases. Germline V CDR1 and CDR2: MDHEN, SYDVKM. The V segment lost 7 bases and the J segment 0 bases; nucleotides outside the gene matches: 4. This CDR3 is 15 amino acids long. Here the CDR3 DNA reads TGTGCCAGCACTGTAGCGGGGGCCTCCTACAATGAGCAGTTCTTC. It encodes CASTVAGASYNEQFF.

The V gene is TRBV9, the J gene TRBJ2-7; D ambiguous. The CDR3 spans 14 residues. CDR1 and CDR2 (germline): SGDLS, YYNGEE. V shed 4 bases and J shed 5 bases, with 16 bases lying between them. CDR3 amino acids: CASSPDGERNEQYF. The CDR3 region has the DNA TGTGCCAGCAGCCCGGATGGTGAGCGTAACGAGCAGTACTTC.

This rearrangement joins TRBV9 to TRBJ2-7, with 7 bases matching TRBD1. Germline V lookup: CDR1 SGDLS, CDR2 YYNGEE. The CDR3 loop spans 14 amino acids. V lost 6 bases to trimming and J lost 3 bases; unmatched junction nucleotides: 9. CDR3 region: CASTPGQIIYEQYF. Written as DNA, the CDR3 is TGTGCCAGCACCCCGGGACAGATCATCTACGAGCAGTACTTC. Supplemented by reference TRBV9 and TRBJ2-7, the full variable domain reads DSGVTQTPKHLITATGQRVTLRCSPRSGDLSVYWYQQSLDQGLQFLIQYYNGEERAKGNILERFSAQQFPDLHSELNLSSLELGDSALYFCASTPGQIIYEQYFGPGTRLTVT.

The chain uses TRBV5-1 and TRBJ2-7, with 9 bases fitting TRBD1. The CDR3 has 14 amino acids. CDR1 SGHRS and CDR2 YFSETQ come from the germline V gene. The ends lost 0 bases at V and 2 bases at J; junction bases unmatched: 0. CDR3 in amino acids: CASSLGTGAYEQYF. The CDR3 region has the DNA TGCGCCAGCAGCTTGGGGACAGGGGCCTACGAGCAGTACTTC. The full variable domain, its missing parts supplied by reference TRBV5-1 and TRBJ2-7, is KAGVTQTPRYLIKTRGQQVTLSCSPISGHRSVSWYQQTPGQGLQFLFEYFSETQRNKGNFPGRFSGRQFSNSRSEMNVSTLELGDSALYLCASSLGTGAYEQYFGPGTRLTVT.

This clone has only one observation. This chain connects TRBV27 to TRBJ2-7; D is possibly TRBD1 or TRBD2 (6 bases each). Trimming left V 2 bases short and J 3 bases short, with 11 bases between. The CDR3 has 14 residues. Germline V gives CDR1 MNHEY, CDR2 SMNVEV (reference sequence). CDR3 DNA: TGTGCCAGCAGTTTAGGAGGGGGAATCTACGAGCAGTACTTC. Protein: CASSLGGGIYEQYF.

The CDR3 here is CAISGWGGDTEAFF. CDR3 DNA: TGTGCCATCAGTGGGTGGGGAGGGGACACTGAAGCTTTCTTT. The chain is built from TRBV10-3 and TRBJ1-1; the D gene is possibly TRBD1 (5 bases). The V gene's germline CDR1 is ENHRY and CDR2 SYGVKD. The CDR3 length is 14 residues. V lost 4 bases and J 3 bases, leaving 12 bases between the germline ends.

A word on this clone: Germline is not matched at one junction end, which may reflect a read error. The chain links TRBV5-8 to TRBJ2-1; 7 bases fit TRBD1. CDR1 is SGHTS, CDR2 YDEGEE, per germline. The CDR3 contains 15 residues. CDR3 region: CASGLDRVGYNEQFF. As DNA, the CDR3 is TGTGCCAGCGGCTTAGACAGGGTAGGATACAATGAGCAGTTCTTC.

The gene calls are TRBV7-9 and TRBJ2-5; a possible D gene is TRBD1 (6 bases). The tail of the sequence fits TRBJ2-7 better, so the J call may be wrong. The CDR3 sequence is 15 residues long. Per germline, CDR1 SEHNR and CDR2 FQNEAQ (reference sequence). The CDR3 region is CASSPPTGISYEQYF. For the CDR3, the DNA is TGTGCCAGCAGCCCGCCGACAGGTATATCCTACGAGCAGTACTTC.

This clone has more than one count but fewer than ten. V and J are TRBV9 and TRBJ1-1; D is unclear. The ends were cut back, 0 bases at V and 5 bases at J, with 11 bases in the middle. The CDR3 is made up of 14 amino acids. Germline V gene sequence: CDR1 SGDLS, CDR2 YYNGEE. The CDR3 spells CASSVADKLTEAFF. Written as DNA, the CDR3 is TGTGCCAGCAGCGTAGCTGACAAGCTTACTGAAGCTTTCTTT.

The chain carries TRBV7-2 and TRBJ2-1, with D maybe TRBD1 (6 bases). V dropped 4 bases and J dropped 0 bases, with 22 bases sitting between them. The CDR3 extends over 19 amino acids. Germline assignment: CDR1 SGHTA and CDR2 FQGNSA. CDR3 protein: CASSSEFFGDMSSYNEQFF. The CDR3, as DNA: TGTGCCAGCAGCTCGGAGTTTTTTGGGGACATGAGCTCCTACAATGAGCAGTTCTTC.

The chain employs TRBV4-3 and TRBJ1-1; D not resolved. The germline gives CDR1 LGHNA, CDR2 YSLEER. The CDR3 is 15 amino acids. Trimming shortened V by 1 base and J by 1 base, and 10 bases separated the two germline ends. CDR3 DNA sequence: TGCGCCAGCAGCCAAGTGAACATCCCGAACACTGAAGCTTTCTTT. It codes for CASSQVNIPNTEAFF.

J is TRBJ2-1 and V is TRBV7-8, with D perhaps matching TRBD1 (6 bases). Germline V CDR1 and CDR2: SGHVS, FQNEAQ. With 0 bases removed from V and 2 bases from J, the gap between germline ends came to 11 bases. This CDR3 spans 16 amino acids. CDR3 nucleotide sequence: TGTGCCAGCAGCTTAGCGTTACAGGGCCCCTACAATGAGCAGTTCTTC. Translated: CASSLALQGPYNEQFF.

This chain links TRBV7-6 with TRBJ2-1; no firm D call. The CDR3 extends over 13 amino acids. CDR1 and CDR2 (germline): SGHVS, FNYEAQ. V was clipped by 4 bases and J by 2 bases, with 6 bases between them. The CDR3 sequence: CASSWAPYNEQFF. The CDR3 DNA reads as TGTGCCAGCAGCTGGGCCCCCTACAATGAGCAGTTCTTC.

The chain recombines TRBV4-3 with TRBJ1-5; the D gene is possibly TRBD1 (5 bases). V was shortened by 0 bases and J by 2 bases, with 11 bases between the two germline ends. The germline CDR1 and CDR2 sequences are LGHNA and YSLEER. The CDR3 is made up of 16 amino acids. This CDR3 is CASSQDAGPGNQPQHF. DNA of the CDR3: TGCGCCAGCAGCCAAGATGCGGGGCCTGGCAATCAGCCCCAGCATTTT.

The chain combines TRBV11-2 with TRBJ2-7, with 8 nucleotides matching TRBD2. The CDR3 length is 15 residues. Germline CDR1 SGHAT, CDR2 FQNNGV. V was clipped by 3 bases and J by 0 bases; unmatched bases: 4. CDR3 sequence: CASSFRLAFSYEQYF. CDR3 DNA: TGTGCCAGCAGCTTTCGACTAGCGTTCTCCTACGAGCAGTACTTC.

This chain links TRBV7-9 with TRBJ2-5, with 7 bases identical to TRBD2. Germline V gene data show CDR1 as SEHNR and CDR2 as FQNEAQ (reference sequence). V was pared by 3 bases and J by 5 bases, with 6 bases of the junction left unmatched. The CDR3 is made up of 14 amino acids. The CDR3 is CASSFEGRGETQYF. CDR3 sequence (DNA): TGTGCCAGCAGCTTTGAAGGGCGGGGGGAGACCCAGTACTTC.

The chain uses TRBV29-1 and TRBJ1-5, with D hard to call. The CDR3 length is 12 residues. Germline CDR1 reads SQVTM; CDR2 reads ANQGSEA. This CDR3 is CSARYSNQPQHF. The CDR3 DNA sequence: TGCAGTGCCAGATATAGCAATCAGCCCCAGCATTTT.

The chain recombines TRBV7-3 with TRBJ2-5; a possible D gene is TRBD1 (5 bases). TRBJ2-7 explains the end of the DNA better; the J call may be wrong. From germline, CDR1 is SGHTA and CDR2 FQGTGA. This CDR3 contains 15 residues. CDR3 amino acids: CASSLTPGHTYEQYF. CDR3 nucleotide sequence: TGTGCCAGCAGCTTAACCCCCGGACACACTTACGAGCAGTACTTC.

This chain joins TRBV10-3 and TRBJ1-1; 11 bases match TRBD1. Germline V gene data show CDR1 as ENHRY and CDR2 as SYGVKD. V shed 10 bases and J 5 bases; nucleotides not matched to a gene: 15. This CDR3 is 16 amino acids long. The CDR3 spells CATRRGDRGSRTEAFF. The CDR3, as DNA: TGTGCCACCCGACGGGGGGACAGGGGGTCTAGGACTGAAGCTTTCTTT.

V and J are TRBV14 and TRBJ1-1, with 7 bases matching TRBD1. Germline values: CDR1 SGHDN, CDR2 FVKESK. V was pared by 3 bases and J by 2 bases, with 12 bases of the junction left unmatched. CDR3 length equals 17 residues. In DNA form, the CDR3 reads TGTGCCAGCAGCCATGAACAGGGGCGAGTTATAAACACTGAAGCTTTCTTT. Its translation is CASSHEQGRVINTEAFF.

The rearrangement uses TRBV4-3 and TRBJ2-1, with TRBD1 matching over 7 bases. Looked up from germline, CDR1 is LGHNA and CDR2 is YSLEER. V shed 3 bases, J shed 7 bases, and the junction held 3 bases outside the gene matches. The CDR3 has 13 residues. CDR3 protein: CASSQGQLNEQFF. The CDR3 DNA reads TGCGCCAGCAGCCAGGGACAGCTAAATGAGCAGTTCTTC.